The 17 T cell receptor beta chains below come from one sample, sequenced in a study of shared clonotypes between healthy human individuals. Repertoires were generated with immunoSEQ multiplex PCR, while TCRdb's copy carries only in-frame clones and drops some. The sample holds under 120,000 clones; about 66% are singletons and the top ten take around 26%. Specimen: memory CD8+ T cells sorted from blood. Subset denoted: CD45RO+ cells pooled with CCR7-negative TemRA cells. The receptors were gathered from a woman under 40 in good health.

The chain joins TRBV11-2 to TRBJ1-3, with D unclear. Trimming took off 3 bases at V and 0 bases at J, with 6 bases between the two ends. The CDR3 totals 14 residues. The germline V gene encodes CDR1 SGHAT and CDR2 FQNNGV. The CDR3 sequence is CASSFTGSGNTIYF. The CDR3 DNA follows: TGTGCCAGCAGCTTCACGGGCTCTGGAAACACCATATATTTT. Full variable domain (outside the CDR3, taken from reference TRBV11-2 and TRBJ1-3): EAGVAQSPRYKIIEKRQSVAFWCNPISGHATLYWYQQILGQGPKLLIQFQNNGVVDDSQLPKDRFSAERLKGVDSTLKIQPAKLEDSAVYLCASSFTGSGNTIYFGEGSWLTVV.

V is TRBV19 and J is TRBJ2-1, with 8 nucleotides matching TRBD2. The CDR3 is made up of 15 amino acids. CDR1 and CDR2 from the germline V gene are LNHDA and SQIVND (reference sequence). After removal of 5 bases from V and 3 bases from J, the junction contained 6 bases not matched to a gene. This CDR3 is CASSATSGVYNEQFF. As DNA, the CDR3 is TGTGCCAGTAGTGCTACTAGCGGAGTCTACAATGAGCAGTTCTTC.

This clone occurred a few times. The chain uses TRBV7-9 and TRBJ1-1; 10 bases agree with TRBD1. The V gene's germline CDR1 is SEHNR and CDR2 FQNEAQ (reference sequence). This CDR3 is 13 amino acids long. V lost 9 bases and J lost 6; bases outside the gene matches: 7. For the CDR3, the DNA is TGTGCCAGTCAGACAGGGGGCGCATCTGAAGCTTTCTTT. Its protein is CASQTGGASEAFF.

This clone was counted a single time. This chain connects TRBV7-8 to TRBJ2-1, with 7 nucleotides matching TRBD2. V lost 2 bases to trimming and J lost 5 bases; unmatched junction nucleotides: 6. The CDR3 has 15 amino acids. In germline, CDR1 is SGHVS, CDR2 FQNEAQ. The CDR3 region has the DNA TGTGCCAGCAGCTTATTCGCGGGAGAGAACAATGAGCAGTTCTTC. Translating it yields CASSLFAGENNEQFF.

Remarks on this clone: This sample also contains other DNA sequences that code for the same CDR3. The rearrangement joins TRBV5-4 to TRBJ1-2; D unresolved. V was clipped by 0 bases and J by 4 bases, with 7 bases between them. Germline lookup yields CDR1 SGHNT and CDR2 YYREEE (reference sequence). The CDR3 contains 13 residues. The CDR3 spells CASSLGGAYGYTF. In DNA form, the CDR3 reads TGTGCCAGCAGCTTGGGGGGAGCCTATGGCTACACCTTC.

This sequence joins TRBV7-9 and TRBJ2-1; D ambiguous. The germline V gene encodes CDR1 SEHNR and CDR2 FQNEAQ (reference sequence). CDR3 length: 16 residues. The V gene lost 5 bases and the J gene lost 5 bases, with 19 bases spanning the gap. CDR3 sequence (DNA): TGTGCCAGCAGCGAAATAGACTCCTGGCCCCACAATGAGCAGTTCTTC. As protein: CASSEIDSWPHNEQFF.

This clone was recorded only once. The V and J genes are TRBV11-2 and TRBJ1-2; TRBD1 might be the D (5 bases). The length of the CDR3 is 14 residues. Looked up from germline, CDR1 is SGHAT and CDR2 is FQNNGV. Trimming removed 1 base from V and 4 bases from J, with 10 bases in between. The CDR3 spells CASSLVQGSYGYTF. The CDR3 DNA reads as TGTGCCAGCAGCTTAGTTCAGGGAAGCTATGGCTACACCTTC.

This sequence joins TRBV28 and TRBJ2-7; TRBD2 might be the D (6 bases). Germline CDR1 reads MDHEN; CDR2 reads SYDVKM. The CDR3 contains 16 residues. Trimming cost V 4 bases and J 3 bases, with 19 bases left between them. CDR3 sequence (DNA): TGTGCCAGCAGTTCCTTAGCGGTCCCCCGGAGCTACGAGCAGTACTTC. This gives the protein CASSSLAVPRSYEQYF.

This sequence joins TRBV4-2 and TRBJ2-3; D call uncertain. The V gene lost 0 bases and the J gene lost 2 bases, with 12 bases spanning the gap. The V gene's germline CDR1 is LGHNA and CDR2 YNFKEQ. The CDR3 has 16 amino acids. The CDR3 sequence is CASSQESELHTDTQYF. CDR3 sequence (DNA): TGTGCCAGCAGCCAAGAAAGCGAGCTGCACACAGATACGCAGTATTTT.

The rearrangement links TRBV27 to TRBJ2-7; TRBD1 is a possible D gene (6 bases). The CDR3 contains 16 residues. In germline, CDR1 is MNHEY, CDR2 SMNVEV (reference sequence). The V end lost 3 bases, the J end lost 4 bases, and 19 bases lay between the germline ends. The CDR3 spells CASSFLRGQGQYEQYF. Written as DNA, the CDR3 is TGTGCCAGCAGTTTCCTTCGAGGGCAGGGGCAGTACGAGCAGTACTTC.

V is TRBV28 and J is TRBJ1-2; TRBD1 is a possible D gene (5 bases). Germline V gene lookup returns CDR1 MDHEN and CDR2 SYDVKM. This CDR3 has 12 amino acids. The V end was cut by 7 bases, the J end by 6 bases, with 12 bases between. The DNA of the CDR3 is TGTGCCAGCACCAAGGACACAAATGGCTACACCTTC. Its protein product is CASTKDTNGYTF.

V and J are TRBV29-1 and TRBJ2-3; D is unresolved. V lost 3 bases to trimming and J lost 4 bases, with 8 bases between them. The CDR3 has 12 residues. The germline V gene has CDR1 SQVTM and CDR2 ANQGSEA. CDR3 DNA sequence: TGCAGCGTTGAGGGCAGTCCAGATACGCAGTATTTT. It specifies CSVEGSPDTQYF.

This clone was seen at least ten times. The CDR3 DNA follows: TGTGCCAGCAGCCGAGGACAGCCGAGAGCTTTCTTT. Its protein is CASSRGQPRAFF. The V call is TRBV2, the J call TRBJ1-1, with D tentatively TRBD1 (6 bases). The germline V gene encodes CDR1 SNHLY and CDR2 FYNNEI. V was clipped by 6 bases and J by 10 bases, with 15 bases between them. The CDR3 totals 12 residues.

This chain's CDR3 is CASSPDSNYEQYF. The CDR3 bases are TGTGCCAGCAGCCCGGACTCAAACTACGAGCAGTACTTC. The gene calls are TRBV27 and TRBJ2-7; the D gene is possibly TRBD2 (5 bases). Germline CDR1 MNHEY, CDR2 SMNVEV (reference sequence). V lost 6 bases and J 3 bases, leaving 12 bases between the germline ends. The CDR3 covers 13 residues.

The DNA for the CDR3 is TGTGCCAGCAGAACCGGGGTCGTTTACGAGCAGTACTTC. It is translated as CASRTGVVYEQYF. V and J are TRBV2 and TRBJ2-7, with a possible D match to TRBD2 (5 bases). This CDR3 is 13 amino acids long. Trimming removed 6 bases at V and 4 bases at J, with 13 bases between. Germline V CDR1 and CDR2: SNHLY, FYNNEI.

CDR3 amino acids: CASTDSGNTIYF. CDR3 sequence (DNA): TGTGCCAGCACGGACTCTGGAAACACCATATATTTT. The rearrangement uses TRBV9 and TRBJ1-3, with D unresolved. Germline CDR1 and CDR2: SGDLS and YYNGEE. The CDR3 is 12 residues long. The V end was cut by 6 bases, the J end by 0 bases, with 4 bases between.

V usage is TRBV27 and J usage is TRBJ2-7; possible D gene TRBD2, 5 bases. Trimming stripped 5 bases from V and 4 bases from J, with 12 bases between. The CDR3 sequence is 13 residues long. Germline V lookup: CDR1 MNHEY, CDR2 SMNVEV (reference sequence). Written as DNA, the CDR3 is TGTGCCAGCAGTCCATTTACGGGGTACGAGCAGTACTTC. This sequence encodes CASSPFTGYEQYF.